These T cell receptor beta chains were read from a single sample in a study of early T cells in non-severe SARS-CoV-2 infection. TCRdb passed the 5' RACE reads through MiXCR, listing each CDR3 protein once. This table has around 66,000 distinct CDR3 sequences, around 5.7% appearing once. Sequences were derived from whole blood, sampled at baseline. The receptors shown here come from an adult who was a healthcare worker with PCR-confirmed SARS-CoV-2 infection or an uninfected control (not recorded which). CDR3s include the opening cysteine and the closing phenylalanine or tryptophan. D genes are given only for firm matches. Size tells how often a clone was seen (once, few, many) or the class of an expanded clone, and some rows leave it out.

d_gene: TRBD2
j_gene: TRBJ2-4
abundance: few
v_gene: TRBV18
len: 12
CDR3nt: TGTGCCAGCTCACCGGGACTAGGACTTCAGTACTTC
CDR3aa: CASSPGLGLQYF

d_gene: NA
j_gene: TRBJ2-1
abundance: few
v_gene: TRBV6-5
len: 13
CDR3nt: TGTGCCAGCAGAAGGAGCCTGTACAATGAGCAGTTCTTC
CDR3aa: CASRRSLYNEQFF

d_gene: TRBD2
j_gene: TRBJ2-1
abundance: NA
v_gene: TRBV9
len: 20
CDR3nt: TGTGCCAGCAGCGTAGGTTGGGGACTAGCGGGAGGGCCAAAACCCAATGAGCAGTTCTTC
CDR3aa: CASSVGWGLAGGPKPNEQFF

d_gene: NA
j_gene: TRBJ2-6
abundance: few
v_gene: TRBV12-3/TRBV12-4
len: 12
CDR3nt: TGTGCCAGCACCCCCGGGGCCAACGTCCTGACTTTC
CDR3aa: CASTPGANVLTF

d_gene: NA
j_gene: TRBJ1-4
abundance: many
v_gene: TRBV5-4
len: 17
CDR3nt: TGTGCCAGCAGCTTAAAGGGATCTGTGGTACCTAATGAAAAACTGTTTTTT
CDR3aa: CASSLKGSVVPNEKLFF

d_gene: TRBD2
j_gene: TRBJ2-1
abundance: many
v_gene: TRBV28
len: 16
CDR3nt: TGTGCCAGCAGTTTAAGGGTACAGCGGGAGAACAATGAGCAGTTCTTC
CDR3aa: CASSLRVQRENNEQFF

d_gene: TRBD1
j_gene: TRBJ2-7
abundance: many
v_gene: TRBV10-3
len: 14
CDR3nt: TGTGCCAGCCTTCCGGGACAGGGGTCCTACGAGCAGTACTTC
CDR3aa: CASLPGQGSYEQYF

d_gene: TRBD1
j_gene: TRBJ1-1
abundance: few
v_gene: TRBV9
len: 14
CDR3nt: TGTGCCAGCAGCGTGGGAGGGGGCAGAACTGAAGCTTTCTTT
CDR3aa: CASSVGGGRTEAFF

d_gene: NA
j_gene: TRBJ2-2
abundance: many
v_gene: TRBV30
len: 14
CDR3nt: TGTGCCTTTAAGGACAGCTCCGACACCGGGGAGCTGTTTTTT
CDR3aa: CAFKDSSDTGELFF

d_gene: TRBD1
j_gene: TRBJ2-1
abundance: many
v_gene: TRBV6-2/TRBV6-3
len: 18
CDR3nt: TGTGCCAGCTTTCCGGGACAGGGGTGGACTCGCATCTACAATGAGCAGTTCTTC
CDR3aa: CASFPGQGWTRIYNEQFF

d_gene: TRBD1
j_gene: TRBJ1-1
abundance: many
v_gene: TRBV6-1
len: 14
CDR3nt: TGTGCCGCAGCTGGCAGGGGGCTTCGTACTGAAGCTTTCTTT
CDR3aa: CAAAGRGLRTEAFF

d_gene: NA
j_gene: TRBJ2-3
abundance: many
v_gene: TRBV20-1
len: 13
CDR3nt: TGCAGTGCTGGGTGGCGGACCACAGATACGCAGTATTTT
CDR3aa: CSAGWRTTDTQYF

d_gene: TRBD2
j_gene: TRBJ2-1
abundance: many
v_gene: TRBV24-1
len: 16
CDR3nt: TGTGCCACCAGTGGGACTAGCGGGACCCCTAACAATGAGCAGTTCTTC
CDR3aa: CATSGTSGTPNNEQFF

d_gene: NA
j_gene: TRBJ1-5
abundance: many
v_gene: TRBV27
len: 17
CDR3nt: TGTGCCAGCAGTCCCCTTTGGATCTTTTATAGCAATCAGCCCCAGCATTTT
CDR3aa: CASSPLWIFYSNQPQHF

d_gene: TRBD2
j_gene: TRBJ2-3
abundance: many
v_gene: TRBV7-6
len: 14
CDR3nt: TGTGCCAGCAGCTTTAGCGGGAGCGCAGATACGCAGTATTTT
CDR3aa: CASSFSGSADTQYF

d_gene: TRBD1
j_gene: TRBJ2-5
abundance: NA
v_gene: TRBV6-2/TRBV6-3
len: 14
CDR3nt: TGTGCCAGCTATGACAGGGGGCTCCAAGAGACCCAGTACTTC
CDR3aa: CASYDRGLQETQYF

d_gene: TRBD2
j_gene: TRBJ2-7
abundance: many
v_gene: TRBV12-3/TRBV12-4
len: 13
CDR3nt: TGTGCCAGCAGTTTGGCCGGGAGGGGTGAGTCCTACTTC
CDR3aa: CASSLAGRGESYF

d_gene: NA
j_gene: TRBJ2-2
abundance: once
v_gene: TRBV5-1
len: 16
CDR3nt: TGCGCCAGCAGCTTGGTACGCAGGGGAACAACCGGGGAGCTGTTTTTT
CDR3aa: CASSLVRRGTTGELFF

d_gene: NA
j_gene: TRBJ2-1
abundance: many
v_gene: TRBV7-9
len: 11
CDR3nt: TGTGCCAGCAGCTCCCTACCGGAGCAGTTCTTC
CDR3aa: CASSSLPEQFF

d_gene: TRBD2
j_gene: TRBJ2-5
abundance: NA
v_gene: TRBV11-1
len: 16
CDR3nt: TGTGCCAGCAGCTTAACGGGGACTAGCGGACAAGAGACCCAGTACTTC
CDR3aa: CASSLTGTSGQETQYF

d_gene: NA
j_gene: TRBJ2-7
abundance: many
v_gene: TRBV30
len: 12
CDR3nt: TGTGCCTGGAGCGGGGACTCCTACGAGCAGTACTTC
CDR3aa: CAWSGDSYEQYF

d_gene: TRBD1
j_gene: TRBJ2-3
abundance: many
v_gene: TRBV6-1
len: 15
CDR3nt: TGTGCCAGCAGTGAAGCACAGGGGAACACAGATACGCAGTATTTT
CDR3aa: CASSEAQGNTDTQYF

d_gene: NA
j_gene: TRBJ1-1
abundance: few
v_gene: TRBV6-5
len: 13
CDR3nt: TGTGCCAGCAGTATAGAAATGAACACTGAAGCTTTCTTT
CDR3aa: CASSIEMNTEAFF

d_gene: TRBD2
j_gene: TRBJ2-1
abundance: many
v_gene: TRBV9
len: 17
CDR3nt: TGTGCCAGCAGCAACCGACTAGCGGGAGGCTCCTACAATGAGCAGTTCTTC
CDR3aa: CASSNRLAGGSYNEQFF